One and the same sample provided the 19 T cell receptor beta chains below, sequenced in a study of graft-versus-host responses after intestinal transplantation. Assay: immunoSEQ multiplex PCR; the TCRdb copy retains only in-frame clones and omits some. The repertoire holds 15,000 or so clones, with 90% to 95% as singletons. The starting material was PBMCs, obtained roughly 1,000 days after intestinal transplantation. The receptors originated from a human patient who received an intestinal transplant, so some T cells may come from the graft donor.

V and J are TRBV4-2 and TRBJ1-2; D is unresolved. Between the trimmed V and J ends, which lost 3 bases and 4 bases, there was a span of 6 bases. CDR1 and CDR2 (germline): LGHNA, YNFKEQ. CDR3 size: 12 residues. This chain's CDR3 is CASSQETYGYTF. The CDR3 region has the DNA TGTGCCAGCAGCCAGGAGACCTATGGCTACACCTTC.

The chain carries TRBV9 and TRBJ1-2; TRBD1 matches at 10 bases. Germline trimming cut 0 bases from V and 8 bases from J; bases unmatched to any gene: 7. Germline CDR1 and CDR2: SGDLS and YYNGEE. This CDR3 is 15 amino acids long. The CDR3 bases are TGTGCCAGCAGCGTAGGAGGGGGGACAGGGGTCGGCTACACCTTC. Encoded protein: CASSVGGGTGVGYTF.

The chain carries TRBV20-1 and TRBJ2-1; no clear D gene. CDR3 length equals 11 residues. Germline V gene lookup returns CDR1 DFQATT and CDR2 SNEGSKA (reference sequence). V was cut by 8 bases and J by 8 bases, with 13 bases left in between. CDR3 amino acids: CSKGWADEQFF. The CDR3 coding sequence is TGCAGTAAAGGGTGGGCCGATGAGCAGTTCTTC.

This clone has more than one count but fewer than ten. The V gene is TRBV11-3, the J gene TRBJ2-6; no definite D call. The germline V gene encodes CDR1 SGHNT and CDR2 YENEEA. Trimming took 3 bases from V and 4 from J, leaving 7 bases between them. The CDR3 runs 14 residues. The CDR3 spells CASSLGAGANVLTF. CDR3 sequence (DNA): TGTGCCAGCAGCTTGGGTGCCGGGGCCAACGTCCTGACTTTC.

The chain uses TRBV7-9 and TRBJ1-3; D not certain. The V gene's germline CDR1 is SEHNR and CDR2 FQNEAQ (reference sequence). The CDR3 contains 17 residues. The germline V and J ends were trimmed by 3 bases and 2 bases, with 17 bases remaining between them. The CDR3 region has the DNA TGTGCCAGCAGCTTGGTGTCGCAGGCGGGTACTGGAAACACCATATATTTT. Its translation: CASSLVSQAGTGNTIYF.

CDR3 sequence (DNA): TGTGCCAGCAGCTTCGGCCGACACCATGGCTACACCTTC. Its translation is CASSFGRHHGYTF. This rearrangement joins TRBV7-2 to TRBJ1-2; the D is unclear. Germline CDR1 SGHTA, CDR2 FQGNSA. The CDR3 runs to 13 residues. Trimming shortened V by 3 bases and J by 6 bases, and 11 bases separated the two germline ends.

V usage is TRBV6-1 and J usage is TRBJ2-7; 7 nucleotides align to TRBD1. In germline, CDR1 is MNHNS, CDR2 SASEGT. Trimming at V came to 6 bases and at J to 6 bases, leaving 14 bases not matched to a gene. The CDR3 totals 15 residues. CDR3 in DNA: TGTGCCAGCAGCGTTGGACAGGCTGGGACCTCCGAGCAGTACTTC. This sequence encodes CASSVGQAGTSEQYF.

J is TRBJ2-2 and V is TRBV5-1; 7 nucleotides agree with TRBD1. The ends lost 6 bases at V and 0 bases at J; junction bases unmatched: 8. Germline CDR1 reads SGHRS; CDR2 reads YFSETQ. The CDR3 spans 16 residues. As DNA, the CDR3 is TGCGCCAGCACCCACCGACAGGGAGCGAACACCGGGGAGCTGTTTTTT. This translates into CASTHRQGANTGELFF.

The rearrangement joins TRBV5-1 to TRBJ1-1, with D hard to call. V was pared by 7 bases and J by 1 base, with 11 bases between. The CDR3 totals 13 residues. Germline V gene lookup returns CDR1 SGHRS and CDR2 YFSETQ. The CDR3, as DNA: TGCGCCAGCGCCCCCGTTGGGAACACTGAAGCTTTCTTT. Translated: CASAPVGNTEAFF.

This chain joins TRBV7-2 and TRBJ1-2; perhaps TRBD1 as D (6 bases). The length of the CDR3 is 12 residues. The V end was cut by 5 bases, the J end by 10 bases, with 14 bases between. Looked up from germline, CDR1 is SGHTA and CDR2 is FQGNSA. CDR3 loop: CASSTYREPYTF. CDR3 nucleotides: TGTGCCAGCAGCACGTACAGGGAACCCTACACCTTC.

The chain has TRBV11-2 and TRBJ2-2, with D possibly being TRBD2 (6 bases). CDR1 SGHAT and CDR2 FQNNGV come from the germline V gene. V lost 5 bases to trimming and J lost 1 base, with 20 bases between them. The CDR3 extends over 18 amino acids. The CDR3 spells CASSLRGLAAMNTGELFF. The CDR3 nucleotides read TGTGCCAGCAGCCTCCGTGGGTTAGCGGCGATGAACACCGGGGAGCTGTTTTTT.

The chain combines TRBV5-1 with TRBJ1-1; possible D gene TRBD1, 5 bases. The CDR3 has 14 amino acids. The V end was cut by 1 base, the J end by 3 bases, with 10 bases between. Germline values: CDR1 SGHRS, CDR2 YFSETQ. The CDR3 coding sequence is TGCGCCAGCAGCTTGCGCGTGGGGGACACTGAAGCTTTCTTT. It codes for CASSLRVGDTEAFF.

This clone was recorded a few times. V usage is TRBV15 and J usage is TRBJ2-3; TRBD2 matches 9 bases. The CDR3 covers 15 residues. With 0 bases clipped from V and 4 bases from J, the junction kept 2 bases outside the gene matches. From germline, CDR1 is LNHNV and CDR2 YYDKDF (reference sequence). This CDR3 is CATSRDAGGPDTQYF. In DNA form, the CDR3 reads TGTGCCACCAGCAGAGATGCGGGGGGGCCAGATACGCAGTATTTT.

The V call is TRBV7-9, the J call TRBJ1-1; 11 bases map to TRBD1. In germline, CDR1 is SEHNR, CDR2 FQNEAQ (reference sequence). This CDR3 contains 14 residues. The V gene end was trimmed by 5 bases and the J gene end by 4 bases; junction bases not matched to a gene: 3. This CDR3 is CASSPGTGGTEAFF. The CDR3 DNA follows: TGTGCCAGCAGCCCCGGGACAGGGGGCACTGAAGCTTTCTTT.

The chain links TRBV19 to TRBJ2-3; 12 positions agree with TRBD2. J lost 5 bases, V lost 3 bases, and 6 bases had no gene match. Germline CDR1 LNHDA, CDR2 SQIVND (reference sequence). The CDR3 runs to 16 residues. CDR3 in DNA: TGTGCCAGTAGTATCCGACTAGCGGGGGTTGGAGATACGCAGTATTTT. This gives the protein CASSIRLAGVGDTQYF.

J is TRBJ1-2 and V is TRBV10-3; D gene uncertain. V lost 11 bases and J 8 bases, leaving 24 bases between the germline ends. This CDR3 has 14 residues. Germline CDR1 ENHRY, CDR2 SYGVKD. CDR3 amino acids: CAASPAAGVGGYTF. CDR3 in DNA: TGTGCCGCTTCACCAGCAGCCGGGGTGGGGGGCTACACCTTC.

This clone has a handful of counts. The chain joins TRBV4-2 to TRBJ2-5, with 12 bases identical to TRBD2. The CDR3 loop spans 16 amino acids. Germline V gene lookup returns CDR1 LGHNA and CDR2 YNFKEQ. V was pared by 1 base and J by 5 bases, with 5 bases of the junction left unmatched. In DNA form, the CDR3 reads TGTGCCAGCAGCCAAGCTAGCGGGGGGGCTTGGGAGACCCAGTACTTC. This codes for CASSQASGGAWETQYF.

The chain uses TRBV28 and TRBJ2-1, with TRBD2 identical over 7 bases. V lost 7 bases, J lost 15 bases, and 12 bases stayed unmatched. Germline V CDR1 and CDR2: MDHEN, SYDVKM. The CDR3 totals 12 residues. The CDR3 loop is CASNTHPSGPFF. The CDR3 DNA sequence: TGTGCCAGCAACACTCACCCTAGCGGTCCGTTCTTC.

The chain couples TRBV13 to TRBJ1-3, with TRBD1 as a possible D gene (5 bases). Looked up from germline, CDR1 is PRHDT and CDR2 is FYEKMQ (reference sequence). V was trimmed by 8 bases and J by 0 bases, leaving 11 bases between them. CDR3 length equals 14 residues. The CDR3 nucleotides are TGTGCCAGCCGCGGGGCCAACTCTGGAAACACCATATATTTT. This translates into CASRGANSGNTIYF. Full variable domain (remainder filled in from reference TRBV13 and TRBJ1-3): AAGVIQSPRHLIKEKRETATLKCYPIPRHDTVYWYQQGPGQDPQFLISFYEKMQSDKGSIPDRFSAQQFSDYHSELNMSSLELGDSALYFCASRGANSGNTIYFGEGSWLTVV.